The 29 T cell receptor beta chains below all came from one sample that was sequenced in a study of blood T cell repertoires in COVID-19. Sequencing used immunoSEQ multiplex PCR; TCRdb keeps in-frame clones, though not all of them. The sample has about 180,000 clones; 80% to 85% are singletons. Sequencing was performed on peripheral blood. The receptors come from a middle-aged woman with COVID-19, enrolled during active disease.

The chain is built from TRBV21-1 and TRBJ2-7; the table gives TRBD2 as D, unverified against the DNA. TRBV21-1 is an annotated pseudogene. CDR3 length equals 12 residues. The CDR3 DNA is TGTGCCAGCAGTTTAGGCGGAGGCGAGCAGTACTTC. It is translated as CASSLGGGEQYF.

The chain joins TRBV5-1 to TRBJ2-7, with TRBD2 as a possible D gene (5 bases). V lost 3 bases and J 0 bases, leaving 13 bases between the germline ends. Germline CDR1 is SGHRS and CDR2 is YFSETQ. The CDR3 is made up of 15 amino acids. The CDR3 DNA is TGCGCCAGCAGCTCGAGCGGAAGCAGCTCCTACGAGCAGTACTTC. Protein: CASSSSGSSSYEQYF.

This rearrangement joins TRBV5-4 to TRBJ1-1; D possibly corresponds to TRBD1 (6 bases). The length of the CDR3 is 15 residues. Germline V gene lookup returns CDR1 SGHNT and CDR2 YYREEE (reference sequence). V was pared by 5 bases and J by 2 bases, with 16 bases between. Written as DNA, the CDR3 is TGTGCCAGCAGGCCAGATACAGGGTATAACACTGAAGCTTTCTTT. Protein: CASRPDTGYNTEAFF.

J is TRBJ2-5 and V is TRBV15; 10 nucleotides line up with TRBD2. The junction had 11 bases not matched to a gene; V was cut back by 1 base and J by 3 bases. Germline lookup yields CDR1 LNHNV and CDR2 YYDKDF (reference sequence). This CDR3 contains 18 residues. CDR3 protein: CATSRGELTSGNKETQYF. CDR3 in DNA: TGTGCCACCAGCAGAGGCGAACTAACTAGCGGGAACAAAGAGACCCAGTACTTC.

CDR3 bases: TGTGCCAGCAGTTCCAACAGGGACACTGAAGCTTTCTTT. Translated: CASSSNRDTEAFF. The chain uses TRBV12-3 or TRBV12-4 and TRBJ1-1, with D possibly matching TRBD1 (6 bases). V was shortened by 4 bases and J by 3 bases, with 9 bases between the two germline ends. The CDR3 covers 13 residues.

The chain recombines TRBV27 with TRBJ2-2, with D maybe TRBD2 (5 bases). The ends were cut back, 8 bases at V and 2 bases at J, with 24 bases in the middle. Germline CDR1 reads MNHEY; CDR2 reads SMNVEV (reference sequence). The CDR3 is 18 residues long. In DNA, the CDR3 is TGTGCCAGCCAAAGGGAGCCTCCGACTGGAATAAACACCGGGGAGCTGTTTTTT. Encoded protein: CASQREPPTGINTGELFF.

This clone was seen ten or more times. V usage is TRBV29-1 and J usage is TRBJ1-1; D is possibly TRBD1 (6 bases). Deletions cut 7 bases from V and 1 base from J, with 13 bases between. This CDR3 has 13 residues. In germline, CDR1 is SQVTM, CDR2 ANQGSEA. CDR3 DNA: TGCAGCGCCCTGGACAGAAAGAACACTGAAGCTTTCTTT. Translation: CSALDRKNTEAFF.

The genes are TRBV27 and TRBJ1-1; tentatively, D is TRBD1 (5 bases). CDR3 length: 15 amino acids. Between the trimmed V and J ends, which lost 8 bases and 6 bases, there was a span of 22 bases. CDR1 and CDR2 from the germline V gene are MNHEY and SMNVEV (reference sequence). The CDR3 reads CASADFQGYLAEAFF. In nucleotides, the CDR3 is TGTGCCAGCGCCGACTTCCAGGGATATTTGGCTGAAGCTTTCTTT.

This rearrangement joins TRBV28 to TRBJ2-7; D may be TRBD1 (6 bases). CDR3 length: 13 residues. V lost 1 base, J lost 6 bases, and 10 bases lay in between. Germline V gene sequence: CDR1 MDHEN, CDR2 SYDVKM. The DNA for the CDR3 is TGTGCCAGCAGTTTATTCCAGGGGAGCGAGCAGTACTTC. Its translation is CASSLFQGSEQYF.

The chain is built from TRBV5-8 and TRBJ1-1, with D possibly matching TRBD1 (5 bases). The germline V gene encodes CDR1 SGHTS and CDR2 YDEGEE. The V gene lost 2 bases and the J gene lost 4 bases, with 9 bases spanning the gap. CDR3 length equals 13 residues. CDR3: CASSLGGATEAFF. For the CDR3, the DNA is TGTGCCAGCAGCTTAGGAGGGGCCACTGAAGCTTTCTTT.

DNA for the CDR3: TGTGCCAGTAGTATTCGGCTTGGACACCCCTACGAGCAGTACTTC. It codes for CASSIRLGHPYEQYF. This rearrangement joins TRBV19 to TRBJ2-7; TRBD1 might be the D (5 bases). This CDR3 is 15 amino acids long. Germline values: CDR1 LNHDA, CDR2 SQIVND (reference sequence). V was cut by 3 bases and J by 2 bases, with 14 bases left in between.

V usage is TRBV29-1 and J usage is TRBJ1-1; 8 positions agree with TRBD1. V trimming: 5 bases; J trimming: 6 bases; junction bases outside the gene matches: 5. This CDR3 contains 12 residues. CDR1 and CDR2 (germline): SQVTM, ANQGSEA. The CDR3 loop is CSVPGGPSEAFF. The CDR3 DNA reads as TGCAGCGTTCCAGGGGGCCCCTCTGAAGCTTTCTTT.

This clone was detected only a few times. This CDR3 is also generated by other DNA sequences in the sample. The gene calls are TRBV19 and TRBJ1-2; perhaps TRBD1 as D (5 bases). Germline V gene sequence: CDR1 LNHDA, CDR2 SQIVND (reference sequence). Deletions cut 3 bases from V and 4 bases from J, with 9 bases between. The CDR3 consists of 13 residues. The CDR3 spells CASSIDSLYGYTF. The CDR3 DNA is TGTGCCAGTAGTATTGACAGCCTCTATGGCTACACCTTC.

In the case of this clone: At one boundary the junction diverges from the germline segment, which might be a read error. Other DNA sequences in the sample encode the same CDR3. This chain joins TRBV6-4 and TRBJ2-3; 10 bases fit TRBD2. Germline CDR1 reads MRHNA; CDR2 reads SNTAGT. The CDR3 contains 16 residues. The CDR3 nucleotides are TGTGCTAGCAGTGACTCGGCTAGCGGGGGTTCAGATACGCAGTATTTT. Translating it yields CASSDSASGGSDTQYF.

This sequence joins TRBV7-2 and TRBJ1-4, with D possibly TRBD1 on 5 matching bases. The germline gives CDR1 SGHTA, CDR2 FQGNSA. V gave up 2 bases and J gave up 8 bases, with 15 bases separating them. The CDR3 is 15 residues long. The CDR3 region is CASSLSRPGGEKLFF. The CDR3 coding sequence is TGTGCCAGCAGCTTATCGCGACCGGGGGGAGAAAAACTGTTTTTT.

The V and J genes are TRBV18 and TRBJ2-2, with 11 bases that match TRBD1. Looked up from germline, CDR1 is KGHSH and CDR2 is LQKENI. The CDR3 has 16 residues. With V trimmed by 3 bases and J by 6 bases, 6 bases remained unmatched. The CDR3 sequence: CASSPRTGGASGELFF. The CDR3 DNA sequence: TGTGCCAGCTCACCCCGGACAGGGGGCGCTTCCGGGGAGCTGTTTTTT.

V usage is TRBV18 and J usage is TRBJ2-1; D may be TRBD2 (6 bases). V lost 4 bases, J lost 8 bases, and 15 bases lay in between. The germline CDR1 and CDR2 sequences are KGHSH and LQKENI. The CDR3 sequence is 14 residues long. CDR3 residues: CASSLYSWGDEQFF. CDR3 DNA sequence: TGTGCCAGCTCACTCTACTCCTGGGGGGATGAGCAGTTCTTC.

This chain links TRBV10-1 with TRBJ1-1; D call uncertain. Germline V CDR1 and CDR2: WNHNN, SYGVQD (reference sequence). Trimming took off 5 bases at V and 2 bases at J, with 15 bases between the two ends. This CDR3 region has 15 residues. CDR3 sequence: CASSSPGSSNTEAFF. CDR3 nucleotides: TGCGCCAGCAGTAGCCCCGGGTCGTCTAACACTGAAGCTTTCTTT.

This clone came up many times. J is TRBJ1-1 and V is TRBV25-1; D not resolved. V dropped 6 bases and J dropped 4 bases, with 12 bases sitting between them. In germline, CDR1 is MGHDK, CDR2 SYGVNS. The CDR3 contains 13 residues. CDR3 coding DNA: TGTGCCAGCAGGAGGGCGCCGGGCACTGAAGCTTTCTTT. It is translated as CASRRAPGTEAFF.

V gene TRBV11-1 combines with J gene TRBJ2-3; D is unresolved. Looked up from germline, CDR1 is SGHAT and CDR2 is FQDESV (reference sequence). The CDR3 sequence is 14 residues long. V lost 5 bases, J lost 0 bases, and 9 bases lay in between. DNA of the CDR3: TGTGCCAGCAGCCCCCCTCGGAGCACAGATACGCAGTATTTT. As protein: CASSPPRSTDTQYF.

The CDR3 nucleotides are TGTGCCAGCAGAGATACCGGGACAGGGGGCTATGGCTACACCTTC. The encoded protein is CASRDTGTGGYGYTF. The chain links TRBV2 to TRBJ1-2; 11 bases match TRBD1. V dropped 6 bases and J dropped 4; count of bases not matched to a gene: 7. CDR1 SNHLY and CDR2 FYNNEI come from the germline V gene. This CDR3 region has 15 residues.

The chain joins TRBV5-1 to TRBJ1-2; TRBD1 agrees at 7 bases. From germline, CDR1 is SGHRS and CDR2 YFSETQ. Unmatched junction bases numbered 10, after V lost 0 bases and J lost 8 bases. The length of the CDR3 is 15 residues. The CDR3 bases are TGCGCCAGCAGCTTGGCCCGGATCACAGGGGAAGGCTACACCTTC. Translating gives CASSLARITGEGYTF. The full variable domain, with the rest looked up from reference TRBV5-1 and TRBJ1-2, is KAGVTQTPRYLIKTRGQQVTLSCSPISGHRSVSWYQQTPGQGLQFLFEYFSETQRNKGNFPGRFSGRQFSNSRSEMNVSTLELGDSALYLCASSLARITGEGYTFGSGTRLTVV.

This clone was seen only a few times. The rearrangement joins TRBV28 to TRBJ1-1; the D gene is possibly TRBD1 (6 bases). Trimming stripped 6 bases from V and 6 bases from J, with 20 bases between. The CDR3 runs to 15 residues. Germline V lookup: CDR1 MDHEN, CDR2 SYDVKM. This chain's CDR3 is CASRRTGSLRPEAFF. The DNA for the CDR3 is TGTGCCAGCAGGAGAACAGGGTCTCTTCGCCCTGAAGCTTTCTTT.

The chain employs TRBV28 and TRBJ2-7, with 7 positions matching TRBD2. The CDR3 is 11 residues long. Trimming removed 10 bases from V and 5 bases from J; junction bases left unmatched: 5. Germline-derived CDR1 and CDR2 are MDHEN and SYDVKM. The DNA of the CDR3 is TGTGCCACAGCGGGGAGGGACGAGCAGTACTTC. The encoded protein is CATAGRDEQYF.

The rearrangement uses TRBV7-9 and TRBJ2-7; D not resolved. This CDR3 is 13 amino acids long. The germline gives CDR1 SEHNR, CDR2 FQNEAQ (reference sequence). V dropped 6 bases and J dropped 1 base, with 10 bases sitting between them. The CDR3 sequence: CASSRQVSYEQYF. The CDR3 DNA sequence: TGTGCCAGCAGTCGGCAGGTGTCCTACGAGCAGTACTTC.

This chain joins TRBV5-4 and TRBJ2-7, with 7 bases matching TRBD2. Germline loops: CDR1 SGHNT, CDR2 YYREEE (reference sequence). CDR3 length: 14 residues. Losses at the gene ends were 6 bases for V and 5 bases for J; bases not matched to a gene: 11. CDR3 region: CASTYQRDFHEQYF. CDR3 nucleotide sequence: TGTGCCAGCACCTACCAGCGGGACTTCCACGAGCAGTACTTC.

Written as DNA, the CDR3 is TGTGCCACCTCAACGGGGGCCTACGAGCAGTACTTC. Translation: CATSTGAYEQYF. This chain joins TRBV19 and TRBJ2-7; D perhaps matches TRBD2 (6 bases). Per germline, CDR1 LNHDA and CDR2 SQIVND (reference sequence). The CDR3 has 12 amino acids. Trimming took off 10 bases at V and 2 bases at J, with 12 bases between the two ends.

The gene calls are TRBV7-3 and TRBJ2-3; 8 bases fit TRBD2. Per the germline V gene, CDR1 is SGHTA and CDR2 is FQGTGA. After removal of 4 bases from V and 3 bases from J, the junction contained 12 bases not matched to a gene. The CDR3 consists of 17 residues. CDR3 region: CASSSHFRTGGTDTQYF. The CDR3 nucleotides are TGTGCCAGCAGCTCCCATTTCCGTACGGGAGGGACAGATACGCAGTATTTT.

V usage is TRBV18 and J usage is TRBJ1-4; D gene ambiguous. The ends were cut back, 6 bases at V and 4 bases at J, with 9 bases in the middle. Germline V CDR1 and CDR2: KGHSH, LQKENI. The CDR3 covers 13 residues. The CDR3 is CASSKRVNEKLFF. CDR3 DNA sequence: TGTGCCAGCTCCAAGAGGGTTAATGAAAAACTGTTTTTT.